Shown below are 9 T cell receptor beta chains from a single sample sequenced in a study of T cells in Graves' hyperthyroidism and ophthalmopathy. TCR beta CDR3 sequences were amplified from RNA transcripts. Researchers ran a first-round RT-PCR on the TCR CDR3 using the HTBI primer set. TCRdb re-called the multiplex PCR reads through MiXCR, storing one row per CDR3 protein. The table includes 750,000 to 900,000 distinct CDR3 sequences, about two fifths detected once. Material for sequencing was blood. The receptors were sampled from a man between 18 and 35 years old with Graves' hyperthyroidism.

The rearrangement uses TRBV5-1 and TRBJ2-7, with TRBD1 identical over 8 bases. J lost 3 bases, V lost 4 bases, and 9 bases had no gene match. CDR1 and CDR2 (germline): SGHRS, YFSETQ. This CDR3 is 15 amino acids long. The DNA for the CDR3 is TGCGCCAGCAGCCAGGCGCCGGGACAGGACTACGAGCAGTACTTC. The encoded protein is CASSQAPGQDYEQYF. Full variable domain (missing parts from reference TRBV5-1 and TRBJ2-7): KAGVTQTPRYLIKTRGQQVTLSCSPISGHRSVSWYQQTPGQGLQFLFEYFSETQRNKGNFPGRFSGRQFSNSRSEMNVSTLELGDSALYLCASSQAPGQDYEQYFGPGTRLTVT.

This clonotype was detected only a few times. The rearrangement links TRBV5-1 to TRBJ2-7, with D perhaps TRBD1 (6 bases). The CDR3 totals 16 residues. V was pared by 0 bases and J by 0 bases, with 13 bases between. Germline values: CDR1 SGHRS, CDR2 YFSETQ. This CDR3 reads CASSLEFQGSSYEQYF. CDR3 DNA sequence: TGCGCCAGCAGCTTGGAGTTTCAGGGGTCCTCCTACGAGCAGTACTTC.

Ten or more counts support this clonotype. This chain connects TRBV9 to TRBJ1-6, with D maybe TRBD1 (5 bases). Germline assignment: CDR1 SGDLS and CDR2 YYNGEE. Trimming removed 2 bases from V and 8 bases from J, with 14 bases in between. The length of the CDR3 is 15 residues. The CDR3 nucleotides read TGTGCCAGCAGCGTGGACACTTCGAGAGATTCACCCCTCCACTTT. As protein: CASSVDTSRDSPLHF.

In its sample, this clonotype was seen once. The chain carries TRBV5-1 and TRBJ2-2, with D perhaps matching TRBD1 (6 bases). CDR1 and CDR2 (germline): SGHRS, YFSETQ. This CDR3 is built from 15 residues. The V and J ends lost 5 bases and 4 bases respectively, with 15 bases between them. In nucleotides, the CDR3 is TGCGCCAGCAGAGGGTCAGGGGACCCCACCGGGGAGCTGTTTTTT. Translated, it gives CASRGSGDPTGELFF.

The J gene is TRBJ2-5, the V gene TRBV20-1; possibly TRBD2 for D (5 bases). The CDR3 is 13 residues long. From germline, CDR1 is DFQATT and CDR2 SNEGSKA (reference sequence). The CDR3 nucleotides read TGCAGCGCCTCCAGGACGGGAAAAGAGACCCAGTACTTC. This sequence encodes CSASRTGKETQYF.

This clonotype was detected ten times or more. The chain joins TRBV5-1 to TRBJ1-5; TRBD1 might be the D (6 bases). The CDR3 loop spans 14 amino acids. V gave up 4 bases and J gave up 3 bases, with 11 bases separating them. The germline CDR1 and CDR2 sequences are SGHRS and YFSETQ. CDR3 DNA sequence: TGCGCCAGCAGCCTGGACAGTTTCAATCAGCCCCAGCATTTT. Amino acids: CASSLDSFNQPQHF. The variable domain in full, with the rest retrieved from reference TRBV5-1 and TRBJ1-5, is KAGVTQTPRYLIKTRGQQVTLSCSPISGHRSVSWYQQTPGQGLQFLFEYFSETQRNKGNFPGRFSGRQFSNSRSEMNVSTLELGDSALYLCASSLDSFNQPQHFGDGTRLSIL.

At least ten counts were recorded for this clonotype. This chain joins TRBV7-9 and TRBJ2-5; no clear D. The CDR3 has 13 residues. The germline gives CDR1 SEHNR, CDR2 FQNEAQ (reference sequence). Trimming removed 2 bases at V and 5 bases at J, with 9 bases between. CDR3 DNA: TGTGCCAGCAGCTTAAGAATGGGGGAGACCCAGTACTTC. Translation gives CASSLRMGETQYF.

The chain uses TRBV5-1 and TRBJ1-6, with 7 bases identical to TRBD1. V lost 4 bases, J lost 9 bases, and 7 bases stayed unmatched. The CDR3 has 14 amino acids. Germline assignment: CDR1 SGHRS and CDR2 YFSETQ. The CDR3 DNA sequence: TGCGCCAGCAGCCTAGGGACAGTTTGTTCACCCCTCCACTTT. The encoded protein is CASSLGTVCSPLHF.

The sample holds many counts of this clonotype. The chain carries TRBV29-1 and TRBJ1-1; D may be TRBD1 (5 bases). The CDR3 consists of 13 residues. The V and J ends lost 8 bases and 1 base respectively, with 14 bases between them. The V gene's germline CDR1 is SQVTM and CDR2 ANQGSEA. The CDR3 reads CSSPGPTNTEAFF. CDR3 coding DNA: TGCAGCTCTCCGGGACCTACGAACACTGAAGCTTTCTTT. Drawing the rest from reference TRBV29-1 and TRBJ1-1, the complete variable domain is SAVISQKPSRDICQRGTSLTIQCQVDSQVTMMFWYRQQPGQSLTLIATANQGSEATYESGFVIDKFPISRPNLTFSTLTVSNMSPEDSSIYLCSSPGPTNTEAFFGQGTRLTVV.